These 15 T cell receptor beta chains came from one sample sequenced in a study of T cells in narcolepsy. TCRdb keeps only in-frame clones here, not all; method: immunoSEQ multiplex PCR. The data show some 15,000 clones, approximately 77% seen once. Sequencing input: CD45RA- memory CD8+ T cells from PBMCs. Receptors originate from a human donor with narcolepsy.

This clone turned up a few times. The V gene is TRBV10-2, the J gene TRBJ1-1, with TRBD1 as a possible D gene (6 bases). The CDR3 consists of 13 residues. Deletions cut 5 bases from V and 3 bases from J, with 10 bases between. The germline CDR1 and CDR2 sequences are WSHSY and SAAADI. CDR3 region: CASSQGMDTEAFF. In DNA, the CDR3 is TGCGCCAGCAGTCAGGGGATGGACACTGAAGCTTTCTTT.

V and J are TRBV2 and TRBJ2-2, with 8 bases identical to TRBD1. V shed 5 bases and J 1 base; nucleotides not matched to a gene: 3. Germline-derived CDR1 and CDR2 are SNHLY and FYNNEI. The CDR3 is made up of 15 amino acids. Here the CDR3 DNA reads TGTGCCAGCAGTCCGGGACAGGAGAACACCGGGGAGCTGTTTTTT. It translates to CASSPGQENTGELFF.

The V call is TRBV15, the J call TRBJ2-4; TRBD1 aligns across 7 bases. Judging by the DNA end, TRBJ2-5 fits better; the J call may be wrong. Germline values: CDR1 LNHNV, CDR2 YYDKDF (reference sequence). The CDR3 is 13 residues long. CDR3 residues: CATSGLQGRTQYF. The CDR3 DNA reads as TGTGCCACCAGCGGCTTACAGGGGAGGACCCAGTACTTC.

The chain joins TRBV4-1 to TRBJ2-3; 14 bases are a match to TRBD2. This CDR3 region has 17 residues. Germline trimming cut 4 bases from V and 3 bases from J; bases unmatched to any gene: 6. Germline CDR1 and CDR2: MGHRA and YSYEKL. Here the CDR3 reads CASSRRLAGGPTDTQYF. In DNA, the CDR3 is TGCGCCAGCAGCCGTCGACTAGCGGGAGGGCCAACAGATACGCAGTATTTT.

The chain has TRBV5-6 and TRBJ2-7; possibly TRBD1 for D (6 bases). CDR1 is SGHDT and CDR2 is YYEEEE in the germline V gene. Trimming cost V 4 bases and J 0 bases, with 8 bases left between them. This CDR3 has 13 amino acids. CDR3 coding DNA: TGTGCCAGCAGCATGGACAGCTCCTACGAGCAGTACTTC. It is translated as CASSMDSSYEQYF.

This clone turned up a few times. The chain joins TRBV2 to TRBJ2-3, with 9 nucleotides matching TRBD2. The CDR3 contains 15 residues. V gave up 6 bases and J gave up 4 bases; unmatched junction bases: 8. From germline, CDR1 is SNHLY and CDR2 FYNNEI. The CDR3 loop is CASSLIAGEADTQYF. The CDR3 nucleotides are TGTGCCAGCAGCCTGATAGCGGGAGAGGCAGATACGCAGTATTTT.

This clone was counted once. This rearrangement joins TRBV7-9 to TRBJ1-1, with 8 bases that match TRBD1. The CDR3 length is 14 residues. The trim removed 5 bases at V and 4 bases at J, leaving 6 bases unmatched. CDR1 is SEHNR and CDR2 is FQNEAQ in the germline V gene (reference sequence). The CDR3 here is CASSIPGQVTEAFF. The CDR3 nucleotides are TGTGCCAGCAGCATTCCGGGACAGGTCACTGAAGCTTTCTTT.

Remarks on this clone: Other DNA sequences in this specimen translate into the identical CDR3. V and J are TRBV4-1 and TRBJ2-7; D is perhaps TRBD1 (5 bases). Trimming cost V 0 bases and J 0 bases, with 9 bases left between them. This CDR3 region has 15 residues. Germline V lookup: CDR1 MGHRA, CDR2 YSYEKL. CDR3 nucleotide sequence: TGCGCCAGCAGCCAAGAAGGACACAGCTCCTACGAGCAGTACTTC. This codes for CASSQEGHSSYEQYF.

The chain has TRBV27 and TRBJ2-3; D is perhaps TRBD2 (5 bases). The CDR3 has 15 amino acids. V was cut by 5 bases and J by 0 bases, with 12 bases left in between. The germline V gene encodes CDR1 MNHEY and CDR2 SMNVEV (reference sequence). The CDR3 sequence is CASSMRAVSTDTQYF. CDR3 nucleotide sequence: TGTGCCAGCAGTATGCGGGCTGTGAGCACAGATACGCAGTATTTT.

J is TRBJ2-7 and V is TRBV7-9; 9 nucleotides agree with TRBD1. Trimming at V came to 4 bases and at J to 3 bases, leaving 4 bases not matched to a gene. Germline lookup yields CDR1 SEHNR and CDR2 FQNEAQ (reference sequence). This CDR3 has 14 amino acids. CDR3 nucleotide sequence: TGTGCCAGCAGCTCGAGACAGGGGGACTACGAGCAGTACTTC. Amino acid sequence: CASSSRQGDYEQYF.

The genes are TRBV13 and TRBJ1-1; 7 bases are shared with TRBD1. CDR1 PRHDT and CDR2 FYEKMQ come from the germline V gene (reference sequence). V was pared by 1 base and J by 3 bases, with 8 bases of the junction left unmatched. The CDR3 has 16 amino acids. The CDR3 spells CASSLEETGRDTEAFF. DNA of the CDR3: TGTGCCAGCAGCTTAGAGGAGACAGGGAGGGACACTGAAGCTTTCTTT.

This clone was seen a few times. This sequence joins TRBV5-6 and TRBJ2-7; 7 bases agree with TRBD1. The CDR3 sequence is 13 residues long. V dropped 0 bases and J dropped 6; count of bases not matched to a gene: 3. The germline V gene encodes CDR1 SGHDT and CDR2 YYEEEE. The CDR3 here is CASSLAPGGEQYF. The CDR3 nucleotides are TGTGCCAGCAGCTTGGCCCCAGGGGGCGAGCAGTACTTC.

The chain links TRBV2 to TRBJ2-3, with TRBD2 matching 10 bases. CDR3 length: 15 amino acids. Germline V lookup: CDR1 SNHLY, CDR2 FYNNEI. J lost 4 bases, V lost 4 bases, and 5 bases had no gene match. DNA for the CDR3: TGTGCCAGCAGTGCCAGCGGGGGGGGCGCAGATACGCAGTATTTT. Its protein product is CASSASGGGADTQYF.

The V call is TRBV2, the J call TRBJ2-7; TRBD2 matches 12 bases. V was clipped by 7 bases and J by 4 bases; unmatched bases: 8. This CDR3 is built from 15 residues. The germline CDR1 and CDR2 sequences are SNHLY and FYNNEI. The DNA of the CDR3 is TGTGCCAGCACTCCTAGCGGGGGGGCTTCTTACGAGCAGTACTTC. This encodes CASTPSGGASYEQYF.

The V gene is TRBV25-1, the J gene TRBJ1-5; D is perhaps TRBD1 (5 bases). The CDR3 has 13 amino acids. Trimming cost V 6 bases and J 4 bases, with 10 bases left between them. CDR1 is MGHDK, CDR2 SYGVNS, per germline. The CDR3 protein is CASSSGGNQPQHF. The DNA of the CDR3 is TGTGCCAGCAGCTCCGGGGGGAATCAGCCCCAGCATTTT. The variable domain in full, completed from reference TRBV25-1 and TRBJ1-5, reads EADIYQTPRYLVIGTGKKITLECSQTMGHDKMYWYQQDPGMELHLIHYSYGVNSTEKGDLSSESTVSRIRTEHFPLTLESARPSHTSQYLCASSSGGNQPQHFGDGTRLSIL.